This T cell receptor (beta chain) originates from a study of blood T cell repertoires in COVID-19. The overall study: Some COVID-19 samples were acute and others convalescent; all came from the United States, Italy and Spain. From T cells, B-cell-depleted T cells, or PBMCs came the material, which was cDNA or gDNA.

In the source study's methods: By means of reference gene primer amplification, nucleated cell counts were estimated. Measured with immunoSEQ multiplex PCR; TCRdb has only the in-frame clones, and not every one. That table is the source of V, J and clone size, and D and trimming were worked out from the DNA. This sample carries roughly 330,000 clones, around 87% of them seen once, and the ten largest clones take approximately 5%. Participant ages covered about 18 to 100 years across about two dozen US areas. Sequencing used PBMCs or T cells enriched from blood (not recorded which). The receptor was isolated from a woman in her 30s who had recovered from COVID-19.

CDR3 bases: TGTGCCAGCAGCCGCGACAGGGGGAACACCATATATTTT. This codes for CASSRDRGNTIYF. V usage is TRBV12-3 or TRBV12-4 and J usage is TRBJ1-3, with TRBD1 matching 9 bases. This CDR3 has 13 amino acids. With V trimmed by 6 bases and J by 7 bases, 4 bases remained unmatched.